The rows below give T cell receptor beta chains drawn from one sample of a study of identical twins. TCRdb reanalysed the 5' RACE reads using MiXCR and keeps one entry per CDR3 protein. The data contain about 900,000 distinct CDR3 sequences, about 12% of them singletons. These data also featured in a second study, about yellow fever vaccine responses in identical twins.

The sample comprised PBMCs. These receptors came from a woman between 18 and 29 years old in good health. The CDR3 runs from the conserved cysteine through the conserved F or W. D genes are given only for firm matches. Some rows mark clone size as missing; the rest say once, few, many or name a class of expanded clone.

j_call | d_call | v_call | clone_size | cdr3_aa | cdr3_nt
TRBJ2-1 | TRBD2 | TRBV12-3/TRBV12-4 | few | CASSQVGGLAGPEQFF | TGTGCCAGCAGTCAAGTGGGAGGACTAGCGGGACCTGAGCAGTTCTTC
TRBJ2-3 | . | TRBV3-1 | many | CASSPQRVSTDTQYF | TGTGCCAGCAGCCCGCAGCGGGTGAGCACAGATACGCAGTATTTT
TRBJ2-2 | TRBD2 | TRBV20-1 | . | CSALGTRDGELFF | TGCAGTGCCCTGGGGACTAGAGACGGGGAGCTGTTTTTT
TRBJ2-1 | . | TRBV18 | . | CASSPRLGDEQFF | TGTGCCAGCTCACCTCGACTTGGGGATGAGCAGTTCTTC
TRBJ2-5 | TRBD2 | TRBV10-3 | few | CAISDSGGVSETQYF | TGTGCCATCAGTGATAGCGGGGGGGTATCAGAGACCCAGTACTTC
TRBJ2-6 | . | TRBV5-1 | few | CASSETAGANVLTF | TGCGCCAGCAGCGAGACAGCTGGGGCCAACGTCCTGACTTTC
TRBJ2-7 | . | TRBV6-2/TRBV6-3 | few | CASRLRISYEQYF | TGTGCCAGCCGGTTGAGGATCTCCTACGAGCAGTACTTC
TRBJ1-2 | . | TRBV6-5 | many | CASRNPGTSTYGYTF | TGTGCCAGCCGTAACCCGGGGACTTCAACCTATGGCTACACCTTC
TRBJ2-7 | . | TRBV7-9 | . | CASSSDPAPSYEQYF | TGTGCCAGCAGCTCGGACCCTGCGCCCTCCTACGAGCAGTACTTC
TRBJ2-3 | . | TRBV20-1 | many | CSAPPAGGTDTQYF | TGCAGTGCCCCCCCCGCGGGCGGCACAGATACGCAGTATTTT
TRBJ2-1 | . | TRBV2 | . | CASKGLSNEQFF | TGTGCCAGCAAAGGACTGTCCAATGAGCAGTTCTTC
TRBJ1-1 | TRBD1 | TRBV18 | . | CASSGRQGTEAFF | TGTGCCAGCTCAGGGAGACAGGGGACTGAAGCTTTCTTT
TRBJ2-7 | . | TRBV27 | . | CASSLTVHYEQYF | TGTGCCAGCAGTTTAACGGTTCATTACGAGCAGTACTTC
TRBJ2-5 | TRBD2 | TRBV7-9 | few | CASSLEGLVQETQYF | TGTGCCAGCAGCTTAGAGGGACTAGTCCAAGAGACCCAGTACTTC
TRBJ2-3 | . | TRBV4-2 | . | CASSQVDTDTQYF | TGTGCCAGCAGCCAGGTTGATACAGATACGCAGTATTTT